The rows below give T cell receptor beta chains drawn from one sample of a study of T cell responses to AZD1222 COVID-19 vaccine. Data came from immunoSEQ multiplex PCR; TCRdb stores just in-frame clones and leaves some out. The table has roughly 150,000 clones, about 91% seen once. Specimen: peripheral blood, collected on day 0 of AZD1222 vaccination. These TCRs come from an adult in good health. Each CDR3 is given with its conserved first and last residue. Each record gives: J gene, V gene, CDR3 protein.

TRBJ1-2 TRBV28 CASSFLGRSGYTF
TRBJ1-2 TRBV18 CASSKDNYGYTF
TRBJ1-1 TRBV7-9 CASSPRQAAEAFF
TRBJ2-7 TRBV25-1 CASTRGQTYEQYF
TRBJ1-5 TRBV19 CASSIEGNRHQPQHF
TRBJ2-3 TRBV7-8 CASSRGTSGSYIDTQYF
TRBJ1-1 TRBV19 CASTSFSTRMNTEAFF
TRBJ1-1 TRBV18 CASSPTGITPVNTEAFF
TRBJ1-5 TRBV28 CASSWDRSNQPQHF
TRBJ1-1 TRBV6-5 CASSYRQGDTEAFF
TRBJ1-1 TRBV28 CASSPQGRNTEAFF
TRBJ2-2 TRBV5-6 CASSFVSATGELFF
TRBJ1-3 TRBV9 CASSVGQGVGNTIYF
TRBJ2-3 TRBV24-1 CATSDRRLAGNTDTQYF
TRBJ2-1 TRBV9 CASSERDKRVYNEQFF
TRBJ1-1 TRBV24-1 CATSDTREGRTEAFF